This T cell receptor (beta chain) appears in the sequencing data of a study of blood T cell repertoires in COVID-19. Study-level background: Samples of COVID-19 (acute and convalescent) were obtained from the United States, Italy and Spain.

The V gene lost 1 base and the J gene lost 6 bases, with 14 bases spanning the gap. The CDR3 is 15 amino acids. Germline lookup yields CDR1 MNHNS and CDR2 SASEGT. Original analysis: Cell counts per sample came from amplifying reference gene primers. Generated by immunoSEQ multiplex PCR, the TCRdb table keeps only in-frame clones and is missing some. V and J calls and clone size come straight from that table; D and trimming were deduced from the DNA. This table holds hundreds of thousands of clones, 80% to 95% found once. The TCR was taken from a man aged 55 to 70 with COVID-19, enrolled during active disease. Sequenced input: peripheral blood. The chain carries TRBV6-1 and TRBJ2-3, with D unresolved. CDR3: CASSEEVTGSDTQYF. In nucleotides, the CDR3 is TGTGCCAGCAGTGAAGAGGTCACGGGTTCGGATACGCAGTATTTT.